Following are 26 T cell receptor beta chains from one sample sequenced in a study of blood T cell repertoires in COVID-19. The data were produced by immunoSEQ multiplex PCR, yet TCRdb's version contains in-frame clones alone and is incomplete. The sample lists more than 200,000 clones; roughly four fifths were seen once. The sample taken for sequencing was peripheral blood. The receptor set was obtained from a man over 45 with active or convalescent COVID-19.

The chain recombines TRBV2 with TRBJ1-5; D remains ambiguous. The V end lost 4 bases, the J end lost 5 bases, and 9 bases lay between the germline ends. CDR3 size: 13 residues. Looked up from germline, CDR1 is SNHLY and CDR2 is FYNNEI. CDR3: CASSGRLDQPQHF. The CDR3 DNA follows: TGTGCCAGCAGTGGGAGACTCGATCAGCCCCAGCATTTT. Supplemented by reference TRBV2 and TRBJ1-5, the full variable domain reads EPEVTQTPSHQVTQMGQEVILRCVPISNHLYFYWYRQILGQKVEFLVSFYNNEISEKSEIFDDQFSVERPDGSNFTLKIRSTKLEDSAMYFCASSGRLDQPQHFGDGTRLSIL.

The chain has TRBV6-4 and TRBJ1-1, with TRBD1 identical over 7 bases. Germline assignment: CDR1 MRHNA and CDR2 SNTAGT. The CDR3 has 14 amino acids. The junction had 14 bases not matched to a gene; V was cut back by 6 bases and J by 10 bases. This CDR3 is CASSVQGQRRGAFF. As DNA, the CDR3 is TGTGCCAGCAGCGTACAGGGGCAGCGAAGGGGAGCTTTCTTT.

The genes are TRBV7-2 and TRBJ1-2, with D unclear. This CDR3 contains 13 residues. Trimming removed 7 bases at V and 8 bases at J, with 17 bases between. The germline CDR1 and CDR2 sequences are SGHTA and FQGNSA. CDR3 nucleotides: TGTGCCAGCACCAACGGGAGGATCGAGGGCTACACCTTC. Amino acids: CASTNGRIEGYTF.

The chain recombines TRBV30 with TRBJ1-2; TRBD1 might be the D (5 bases). V was shortened by 1 base and J by 0 bases, with 12 bases between the two germline ends. From germline, CDR1 is GTSNPN and CDR2 SVGIG (reference sequence). The CDR3 totals 15 residues. CDR3 amino acids: CAWSETGLSNYGYTF. The CDR3 DNA is TGTGCCTGGAGTGAAACAGGTCTCTCTAACTATGGCTACACCTTC.

This chain connects TRBV27 to TRBJ2-1, with 7 positions matching TRBD1. The V gene's germline CDR1 is MNHEY and CDR2 SMNVEV (reference sequence). V shed 0 bases and J 9 bases; nucleotides not matched to a gene: 8. CDR3 length equals 15 residues. The DNA for the CDR3 is TGTGCCAGCAGTTTATCGACAGGGAGAAGCGGTGAGCAGTTCTTC. This translates into CASSLSTGRSGEQFF.

The chain links TRBV2 to TRBJ1-5; TRBD1 is a possible D gene (6 bases). Germline lookup yields CDR1 SNHLY and CDR2 FYNNEI. The CDR3 totals 15 residues. The V end lost 5 bases, the J end lost 4 bases, and 15 bases lay between the germline ends. The CDR3 nucleotides are TGTGCCAGCAGTTCTCAGACAGGTTATAATCAGCCCCAGCATTTT. Amino acid sequence: CASSSQTGYNQPQHF.

V gene TRBV5-5 combines with J gene TRBJ2-7, with 9 bases that match TRBD1. This CDR3 is built from 15 residues. With V trimmed by 5 bases and J by 0 bases, 6 bases remained unmatched. Germline CDR1 is SGHKS and CDR2 is YYEKEE (reference sequence). CDR3: CASRSGTGSSYEQYF. CDR3 sequence (DNA): TGTGCCAGCAGATCCGGGACAGGGAGCTCCTACGAGCAGTACTTC.

V is TRBV18 and J is TRBJ1-2; 7 bases line up with TRBD1. The CDR3 consists of 12 residues. J was trimmed by 6 bases and V by 6 bases; bases with no gene match: 4. CDR1 and CDR2 (germline): KGHSH, LQKENI. CDR3 DNA sequence: TGTGCCAGCTCTCCCACAGGGGATGGCTACACCTTC. Its translation is CASSPTGDGYTF. The full variable domain, in which reference TRBV18 and TRBJ1-2 provide the parts outside the CDR3, is NAGVMQNPRHLVRRRGQEARLRCSPMKGHSHVYWYRQLPEEGLKFMVYLQKENIIDESGMPKERFSAEFPKEGPSILRIQQVVRGDSAAYFCASSPTGDGYTFGSGTRLTVV.

V and J are TRBV3-1 (or the pseudogene TRBV3-2) and TRBJ2-5, with 11 bases aligning to TRBD2. With 0 bases clipped from V and 2 bases from J, the junction kept 5 bases outside the gene matches. Germline lookup yields CDR1 LGHDT and CDR2 YNNKEL (reference sequence). The CDR3 length is 17 residues. CDR3 nucleotides: TGTGCCAGCAGCCAAGATCCACTAGCGGGGGTTCAAGAGACCCAGTACTTC. Translated: CASSQDPLAGVQETQYF.

The chain employs TRBV4-3 and TRBJ1-2, with a possible D match to TRBD1 (6 bases). This CDR3 spans 15 amino acids. Trimming left V 0 bases short and J 8 bases short, with 16 bases between. Looked up from germline, CDR1 is LGHNA and CDR2 is YSLEER. CDR3 in DNA: TGCGCCAGCAGCCAAGAAAACCCTTTCAGGGGAGGCTACACCTTC. Translated: CASSQENPFRGGYTF.

V usage is TRBV19 and J usage is TRBJ2-7; D ambiguous. V lost 4 bases and J lost 3, with 7 bases in between. This CDR3 is built from 12 residues. Germline assignment: CDR1 LNHDA and CDR2 SQIVND (reference sequence). The CDR3 is CASSNNDYEQYF. The CDR3 DNA sequence: TGTGCCAGTAGTAACAATGACTACGAGCAGTACTTC.

The chain couples TRBV5-1 to TRBJ1-2; TRBD1 aligns across 9 bases. The germline gives CDR1 SGHRS, CDR2 YFSETQ. Losses at the gene ends were 4 bases for V and 8 bases for J; bases not matched to a gene: 6. This CDR3 comprises 13 residues. The CDR3 protein is CASSRGQGEGYTF. The CDR3 nucleotides read TGCGCCAGCAGCAGGGGACAGGGTGAAGGCTACACCTTC.

The chain joins TRBV19 to TRBJ1-5; 7 positions agree with TRBD1. This CDR3 comprises 17 residues. Germline CDR1 reads LNHDA; CDR2 reads SQIVND (reference sequence). Trimming removed 5 bases from V and 7 bases from J; junction bases left unmatched: 17. The CDR3 reads CASSVAIRDLRGQPQHF. In DNA form, the CDR3 reads TGTGCCAGTAGTGTCGCTATCCGGGACCTCAGGGGGCAGCCCCAGCATTTT.

A single count supports this clone. The rearrangement links TRBV5-1 to TRBJ2-5; tentative D call: TRBD1 (6 bases). The CDR3 spans 13 residues. Deletions cut 3 bases from V and 4 bases from J, with 10 bases between. CDR1 is SGHRS and CDR2 is YFSETQ in the germline V gene. CDR3 amino acids: CASSWDTAETQYF. The CDR3 region has the DNA TGCGCCAGCAGCTGGGACACAGCAGAGACCCAGTACTTC.

This clone was seen only a few times. This chain joins TRBV28 and TRBJ1-2; TRBD1 aligns across 9 bases. Germline V gene lookup returns CDR1 MDHEN and CDR2 SYDVKM. The CDR3 runs to 14 residues. V was clipped by 7 bases and J by 2 bases; unmatched bases: 5. The CDR3 coding sequence is TGTGCCAGCAACCTGGACAGGGGAAACTATGGCTACACCTTC. This encodes CASNLDRGNYGYTF.

The chain carries TRBV7-2 and TRBJ2-1; 15 bases align to TRBD2. Germline values: CDR1 SGHTA, CDR2 FQGNSA. V was clipped by 0 bases and J by 8 bases; unmatched bases: 8. This CDR3 has 18 amino acids. CDR3 loop: CASSLAQGLAGGQDEQFF. The DNA of the CDR3 is TGTGCCAGCAGCTTAGCGCAAGGACTAGCGGGGGGGCAGGATGAGCAGTTCTTC. The full variable domain, completed using reference TRBV7-2 and TRBJ2-1, is GAGVSQSPSNKVTEKGKDVELRCDPISGHTALYWYRQSLGQGLEFLIYFQGNSAPDKSGLPSDRFSAERTGGSVSTLTIQRTQQEDSAVYLCASSLAQGLAGGQDEQFFGPGTRLTVL.

The chain joins TRBV7-2 to TRBJ2-5; D may be TRBD2 (6 bases). Germline V gene sequence: CDR1 SGHTA, CDR2 FQGNSA. There are 17 residues in the CDR3. Trimming stripped 5 bases from V and 4 bases from J, with 23 bases between. The CDR3 DNA sequence: TGTGCCAGCAGCCTTCAGACTAGAATACACGTGTTAGAGACCCAGTACTTC. Residues: CASSLQTRIHVLETQYF. Together with reference TRBV7-2 and TRBJ2-5, the CDR3 gives the full variable domain: GAGVSQSPSNKVTEKGKDVELRCDPISGHTALYWYRQSLGQGLEFLIYFQGNSAPDKSGLPSDRFSAERTGGSVSTLTIQRTQQEDSAVYLCASSLQTRIHVLETQYFGPGTRLLVL.

This clone appeared a single time. This chain links TRBV13 with TRBJ2-3; 16 positions agree with TRBD2. With V trimmed by 4 bases and J by 2 bases, 3 bases remained unmatched. CDR1 and CDR2 from the germline V gene are PRHDT and FYEKMQ (reference sequence). This CDR3 has 17 amino acids. DNA of the CDR3: TGTGCCAGCAGCTCGGGACTAGCGGGGGGGCCCACAGATACGCAGTATTTT. This encodes CASSSGLAGGPTDTQYF. Full variable domain (rest looked up from reference TRBV13 and TRBJ2-3): AAGVIQSPRHLIKEKRETATLKCYPIPRHDTVYWYQQGPGQDPQFLISFYEKMQSDKGSIPDRFSAQQFSDYHSELNMSSLELGDSALYFCASSSGLAGGPTDTQYFGPGTRLTVL.

The table lists this clone with a few counts. CDR3 nucleotides: TGTGCCAGCAGCCAGACCAGGACAGGAGGCGAGCAGTACTTC. Its protein product is CASSQTRTGGEQYF. The chain joins TRBV3-1 (or the pseudogene TRBV3-2) to TRBJ2-7; 7 bases line up with TRBD1. The V segment lost 3 bases and the J segment 6 bases; nucleotides outside the gene matches: 8. The CDR3 covers 14 residues. Per germline, CDR1 LGHDT and CDR2 YNNKEL (reference sequence).

The V and J genes are TRBV27 and TRBJ2-7; maybe TRBD1 (5 bases). V was shortened by 5 bases and J by 7 bases, with 18 bases between the two germline ends. Germline loops: CDR1 MNHEY, CDR2 SMNVEV (reference sequence). The CDR3 has 14 amino acids. The chain's CDR3 is CASSLLQVPAEQYF. CDR3 coding DNA: TGTGCCAGCAGTCTCCTACAGGTCCCAGCGGAGCAGTACTTC.

This clone was counted once. Other DNA sequences of this sample code for an identical CDR3. The V gene is TRBV6-5, the J gene TRBJ2-3, with 9 bases fitting TRBD2. V lost 8 bases and J lost 1; bases outside the gene matches: 4. The CDR3 spans 14 residues. Germline CDR1 reads MNHEY; CDR2 reads SVGAGI. The CDR3 reads CASSPSGGTDTQYF. In DNA form, the CDR3 reads TGTGCCAGCTCTCCTAGCGGGGGCACAGATACGCAGTATTTT.

This chain connects TRBV30 to TRBJ1-2; D is undetermined. This CDR3 has 13 residues. Germline-derived CDR1 and CDR2 are GTSNPN and SVGIG (reference sequence). Trimming left V 3 bases short and J 2 bases short, with 10 bases between. The CDR3 loop reads CAWSHNQNYGYTF. The DNA for the CDR3 is TGTGCCTGGAGCCACAACCAAAACTATGGCTACACCTTC.

The CDR3 is CAWSVPDWGQGRSGGTYEQYF. The CDR3, as DNA: TGTGCCTGGAGTGTTCCCGATTGGGGGCAGGGCCGATCGGGGGGTACCTACGAGCAGTACTTC. This chain joins TRBV30 and TRBJ2-7; tentative D call: TRBD2 (7 bases). The CDR3 length is 21 residues. Germline values: CDR1 GTSNPN, CDR2 SVGIG (reference sequence). V was trimmed by 0 bases and J by 2 bases, leaving 32 bases between them.

The CDR3 nucleotides read TGCGCCAGCAGCCTTGGACAGGGACCAACTAATGAAAAACTGTTTTTT. This gives the protein CASSLGQGPTNEKLFF. The chain combines TRBV5-1 with TRBJ1-4; 8 nucleotides align to TRBD1. Germline values: CDR1 SGHRS, CDR2 YFSETQ. CDR3 length: 16 residues. V lost 4 bases and J lost 0; bases outside the gene matches: 5.

The chain carries TRBV28 and TRBJ2-7; 8 nucleotides agree with TRBD1. The V segment lost 8 bases and the J segment 3 bases; nucleotides outside the gene matches: 3. This CDR3 spans 12 amino acids. Germline CDR1 reads MDHEN; CDR2 reads SYDVKM. The CDR3 protein is CASVGQGYEQYF. In DNA form, the CDR3 reads TGTGCCAGCGTTGGACAGGGCTACGAGCAGTACTTC.

Here the CDR3 reads CASSGPDSKGEKLFF. CDR3 bases: TGTGCCAGCAGCGGCCCGGACAGCAAAGGGGAAAAACTGTTTTTT. The chain joins TRBV5-4 to TRBJ1-4; TRBD1 might be the D (6 bases). The CDR3 contains 15 residues. Germline-derived CDR1 and CDR2 are SGHNT and YYREEE (reference sequence). The ends were cut back, 4 bases at V and 8 bases at J, with 18 bases in the middle.